This T cell receptor beta chain is from a study of T cell responses to AZD1222 COVID-19 vaccine. The method was immunoSEQ multiplex PCR; TCRdb's version includes in-frame clones alone and lacks a portion of them. This table holds about 100,000 clones, roughly 87% found once. V trimming: 5 bases; J trimming: 7 bases; junction bases outside the gene matches: 8. CDR1 and CDR2 (germline): MNHEY, SMNVEV (reference sequence). The CDR3 extends over 15 amino acids. The material sequenced was peripheral blood, taken on day 0 of AZD1222 vaccination. The clonotype originates from an adult in good health. This rearrangement joins TRBV27 to TRBJ2-7; 13 bases map to TRBD2. CDR3 protein: CASSGGLAGNLEQYF. The CDR3 DNA is TGTGCCAGCAGTGGGGGACTAGCGGGAAATTTGGAGCAGTACTTC.